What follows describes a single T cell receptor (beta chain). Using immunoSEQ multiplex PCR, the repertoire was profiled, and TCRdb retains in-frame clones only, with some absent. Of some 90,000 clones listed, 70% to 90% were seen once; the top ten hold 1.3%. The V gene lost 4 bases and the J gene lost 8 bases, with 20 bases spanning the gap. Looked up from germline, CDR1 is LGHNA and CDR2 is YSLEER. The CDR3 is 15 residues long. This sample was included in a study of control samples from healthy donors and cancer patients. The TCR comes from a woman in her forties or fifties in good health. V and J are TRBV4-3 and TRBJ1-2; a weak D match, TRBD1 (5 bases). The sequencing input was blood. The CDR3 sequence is CASSPRGDAAGGYTF. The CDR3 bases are TGCGCCAGCAGCCCACGAGGGGACGCCGCTGGGGGCTACACCTTC.